One sample yielded the 11 T cell receptor beta chains listed below, sequenced in a study of cytomegalovirus exposure and HLA in healthy donors (dated by TCRdb to the late 2010s). The library was produced with the immunoSEQ multiplex PCR assay. A mixture of 60 forward primers for TCR Vbeta segments and 13 reverse primers for TCR Jbeta segments was used in the multiplex PCR. Drawn from immuneACCESS, this table holds only the in-frame rearrangements with V and J called that TCRdb kept. Clones are partly lost; checked studies trace under half to an unresolved V gene and leave the rest unexplained. The sample table records around 150,000 clones; 70% to 80% of these occur just once. 3% to 4% of the sample is held by the ten biggest clonotypes. What was sequenced was PBMCs. These receptors all come from a human donor in good health.

This clone has only a few counts. This chain joins TRBV18 and TRBJ2-7, with a weak D call TRBD1 (6 bases). The CDR3 runs to 13 residues. Between the trimmed V and J ends, which lost 2 bases and 8 bases, there was a span of 13 bases. Germline-derived CDR1 and CDR2 are KGHSH and LQKENI. The CDR3 protein is CASSPLGQHKQYF. The CDR3 region has the DNA TGTGCCAGCTCACCATTGGGACAACACAAGCAGTACTTC.

V usage is TRBV25-1 and J usage is TRBJ1-1; no firm D call. V lost 2 bases and J lost 12, with 16 bases in between. The CDR3 is made up of 13 amino acids. Germline CDR1 and CDR2: MGHDK and SYGVNS. DNA for the CDR3: TGTGCCAGCAGTGAAAGAGCCGAGGGTCTGACTTTCTTT. It encodes CASSERAEGLTFF.

The gene calls are TRBV5-1 and TRBJ2-7; TRBD1 aligns across 10 bases. V shed 2 bases, J shed 7 bases, and the junction held 18 bases outside the gene matches. The CDR3 sequence is 18 residues long. From germline, CDR1 is SGHRS and CDR2 YFSETQ. The CDR3 DNA sequence: TGCGCCAGCAGCTTCTCTCGGGACAGGGGACTAGTCGCTCATGAGCAGTACTTC. Protein product: CASSFSRDRGLVAHEQYF.

The rearrangement joins TRBV6-1 to TRBJ2-7, with 8 bases lining up with TRBD2. CDR1 is MNHNS and CDR2 is SASEGT in the germline V gene. The CDR3 is 14 amino acids. J gave up 4 bases and V 1 base, and 3 bases lay outside the gene matches. Written as DNA, the CDR3 is TGTGCCAGCAGTGAAGGAGCGGGGGCTTACGAGCAGTACTTC. As protein: CASSEGAGAYEQYF.

The V call is TRBV6-1, the J call TRBJ1-2, with D unresolved. The CDR3 spans 13 residues. Trimming shortened V by 3 bases and J by 2 bases, and 7 bases separated the two germline ends. Germline loops: CDR1 MNHNS, CDR2 SASEGT. Here the CDR3 DNA reads TGTGCCAGCAGTGAGTCACACAACTATGGCTACACCTTC. This encodes CASSESHNYGYTF.

J is TRBJ1-6 and V is TRBV7-2; tentative D call: TRBD1 (5 bases). Trimming stripped 1 base from V and 5 bases from J, with 9 bases between. This CDR3 region has 15 residues. Germline CDR1 SGHTA, CDR2 FQGNSA. The CDR3 protein is CASSLDRSDNSPLHF. The CDR3 nucleotides read TGTGCCAGCAGCTTAGACAGGTCAGATAATTCACCCCTCCACTTT.

The gene calls are TRBV27 and TRBJ1-2; D is possibly TRBD1 (5 bases). The germline gives CDR1 MNHEY, CDR2 SMNVEV (reference sequence). This CDR3 region has 18 residues. Between the trimmed V and J ends, which lost 2 bases and 0 bases, there was a span of 19 bases. The CDR3 DNA reads TGTGCCAGCAGTTTAGCCCCCCTCCGACAGCCAGCTAACTATGGCTACACCTTC. Translating gives CASSLAPLRQPANYGYTF.

The chain uses TRBV2 and TRBJ2-1; D unresolved. The V and J ends lost 4 bases and 10 bases respectively, with 14 bases between them. Per the germline V gene, CDR1 is SNHLY and CDR2 is FYNNEI. This CDR3 contains 13 residues. The CDR3 bases are TGTGCCAGCAGTGGTGTTAGCCCGAGGGAGCAGTTCTTC. It encodes CASSGVSPREQFF.

The chain has TRBV7-2 and TRBJ2-7; 13 bases align to TRBD2. J was trimmed by 2 bases and V by 8 bases; bases with no gene match: 6. This CDR3 has 15 residues. Germline V gene lookup returns CDR1 SGHTA and CDR2 FQGNSA. The CDR3 coding sequence is TGTGCCAGCCGGCCAGGGACTAGCGGGACCTACGAGCAGTACTTC. Translating gives CASRPGTSGTYEQYF.

The rearrangement joins TRBV19 to TRBJ2-3; 7 positions agree with TRBD2. CDR1 is LNHDA, CDR2 SQIVND, per germline (reference sequence). Trimming at V came to 5 bases and at J to 4 bases, leaving 9 bases not matched to a gene. The CDR3 has 15 residues. The CDR3 is CASSLSGMGADTQYF. The CDR3 nucleotides read TGTGCCAGTAGTTTGAGCGGGATGGGAGCAGATACGCAGTATTTT.

The chain employs TRBV27 and TRBJ2-7; 7 nucleotides line up with TRBD2. This CDR3 is built from 16 residues. Germline CDR1 reads MNHEY; CDR2 reads SMNVEV (reference sequence). V lost 1 base and J lost 0; bases outside the gene matches: 6. This chain's CDR3 is CASSLYPRTSSYEQYF. The CDR3 nucleotides are TGTGCCAGCAGTTTATACCCTCGGACTAGCTCCTACGAGCAGTACTTC.